This T cell receptor (beta chain) was obtained from a study of CD8 T cells in ankylosing spondylitis. TCRdb re-analysed the 5' RACE reads in MiXCR, keeping a single row per CDR3 protein. The repertoire holds approximately 150,000 distinct CDR3 sequences, with under 45% as singletons. This clonotype came up a few times. With 0 bases removed from V and 1 base from J, the gap between germline ends came to 15 bases. The CDR3 covers 17 residues. Germline values: CDR1 LGHDT, CDR2 YNNKEL (reference sequence). The TCR was taken from a male donor with ankylosing spondylitis. Sequencing used synovial fluid, either unsorted or a sorted T cell fraction (not recorded which). The chain couples TRBV3-1 to TRBJ2-5, with D perhaps given as TRBD1 or TRBD2 (6 bases each). The CDR3 reads CASSQEYGGRGQETQYF. As DNA, the CDR3 is TGTGCCAGCAGCCAAGAGTATGGGGGGCGAGGCCAAGAGACCCAGTACTTC.